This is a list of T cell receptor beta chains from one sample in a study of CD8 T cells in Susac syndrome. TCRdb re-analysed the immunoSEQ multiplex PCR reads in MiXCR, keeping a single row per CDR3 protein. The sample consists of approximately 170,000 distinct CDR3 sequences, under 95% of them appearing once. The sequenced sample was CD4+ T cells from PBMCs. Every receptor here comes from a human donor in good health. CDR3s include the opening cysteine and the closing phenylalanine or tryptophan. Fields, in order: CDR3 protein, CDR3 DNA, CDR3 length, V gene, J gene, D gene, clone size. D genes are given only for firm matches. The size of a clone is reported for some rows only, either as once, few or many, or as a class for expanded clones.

CDR3aa: CASSEWRTGNTIYF; CDR3nt: TGTGCCAGCAGTGAGTGGAGAACTGGAAACACCATATATTTT; len: 14; v_gene: TRBV2; j_gene: TRBJ1-3; d_gene: NA; abundance: NA
CDR3aa: CASSLDPGTQETQYF; CDR3nt: TGCGCCAGCAGCTTGGACCCGGGAACCCAAGAGACCCAGTACTTC; len: 15; v_gene: TRBV5-1; j_gene: TRBJ2-5; d_gene: NA; abundance: NA
CDR3aa: CSAGTRGETQYF; CDR3nt: TGCAGCGCCGGAACTAGAGGGGAGACCCAGTACTTC; len: 12; v_gene: TRBV29-1; j_gene: TRBJ2-5; d_gene: NA; abundance: NA
CDR3aa: CASRSDTEAFF; CDR3nt: TGCGCCAGCAGGTCTGACACTGAAGCTTTCTTT; len: 11; v_gene: TRBV5-1; j_gene: TRBJ1-1; d_gene: NA; abundance: NA
CDR3aa: CASSSGPAGETQYF; CDR3nt: TGTGCCAGCAGCTCGGGCCCGGCGGGGGAGACCCAGTACTTC; len: 14; v_gene: TRBV12-3/TRBV12-4; j_gene: TRBJ2-5; d_gene: NA; abundance: NA
CDR3aa: CASSQDAYEQYF; CDR3nt: TGTGCCAGCAGCCAAGACGCCTACGAGCAGTACTTC; len: 12; v_gene: TRBV4-2; j_gene: TRBJ2-7; d_gene: NA; abundance: NA
CDR3aa: CASSSMASSGGNEQFF; CDR3nt: TGCGCCAGCAGCTCAATGGCGTCTAGCGGGGGGAATGAGCAGTTCTTC; len: 16; v_gene: TRBV5-1; j_gene: TRBJ2-1; d_gene: TRBD2; abundance: NA
CDR3aa: CASSLETGGHSPLHF; CDR3nt: TGTGCCAGCAGCTTAGAAACAGGGGGCCACTCACCCCTCCACTTT; len: 15; v_gene: TRBV11-2; j_gene: TRBJ1-6; d_gene: TRBD1; abundance: once
CDR3aa: CASSWGTSGGLKTQYF; CDR3nt: TGTGCCAGCAGCTGGGGGACTAGCGGGGGTTTGAAGACCCAGTACTTC; len: 16; v_gene: TRBV5-6; j_gene: TRBJ2-5; d_gene: TRBD2; abundance: NA
CDR3aa: CASSAPKGSWNSPLHF; CDR3nt: TGTGCCAGCAGCGCACCGAAGGGATCGTGGAATTCACCCCTCCACTTT; len: 16; v_gene: TRBV7-2; j_gene: TRBJ1-6; d_gene: NA; abundance: NA
CDR3aa: CASSNSGQPYEQYF; CDR3nt: TGTGCCAGCAGTAACTCGGGACAGCCCTACGAGCAGTACTTC; len: 14; v_gene: TRBV27; j_gene: TRBJ2-7; d_gene: TRBD1; abundance: NA
CDR3aa: CASSETGGGKNIQYF; CDR3nt: TGTGCCAGCAGTGAAACAGGGGGCGGCAAAAACATTCAGTACTTC; len: 15; v_gene: TRBV2; j_gene: TRBJ2-4; d_gene: TRBD1; abundance: NA
CDR3aa: CASSQDLASGRYEQFF; CDR3nt: TGTGCCAGCAGCCAAGATTTGGCTAGCGGGAGGTATGAGCAGTTCTTC; len: 16; v_gene: TRBV4-2; j_gene: TRBJ2-1; d_gene: TRBD2; abundance: NA
CDR3aa: CASSYGGQGKETQYF; CDR3nt: TGTGCCAGCAGTTACGGTGGACAGGGGAAAGAGACCCAGTACTTC; len: 15; v_gene: TRBV6-2/TRBV6-3; j_gene: TRBJ2-5; d_gene: TRBD1; abundance: NA
CDR3aa: CASSEKGWGKNIQYF; CDR3nt: TGTGCCAGCAGTGAGAAGGGCTGGGGCAAAAACATTCAGTACTTC; len: 15; v_gene: TRBV2; j_gene: TRBJ2-4; d_gene: NA; abundance: NA
CDR3aa: CATSESGTGTDTQYF; CDR3nt: TGTGCCACCAGTGAGTCCGGGACAGGCACAGATACGCAGTATTTT; len: 15; v_gene: TRBV24-1; j_gene: TRBJ2-3; d_gene: TRBD1; abundance: NA
CDR3aa: CASSLTADTQYF; CDR3nt: TGTGCCAGCAGCTTAACGGCAGATACGCAGTATTTT; len: 12; v_gene: TRBV7-2; j_gene: TRBJ2-3; d_gene: NA; abundance: few
CDR3aa: CSLRRPGELFF; CDR3nt: TGCAGTTTACGACGTCCCGGGGAGCTGTTTTTT; len: 11; v_gene: TRBV20-1; j_gene: TRBJ2-2; d_gene: NA; abundance: NA
CDR3aa: CSVNSGSSYNEQFF; CDR3nt: TGCAGCGTGAATAGCGGGAGCTCCTACAATGAGCAGTTCTTC; len: 14; v_gene: TRBV29-1; j_gene: TRBJ2-1; d_gene: TRBD2; abundance: NA
CDR3aa: CASSAVSQPQHF; CDR3nt: TGTGCCAGCAGTGCCGTAAGTCAGCCCCAGCATTTT; len: 12; v_gene: TRBV2; j_gene: TRBJ1-5; d_gene: NA; abundance: NA
CDR3aa: CASQLGGGELFF; CDR3nt: TGTGCCAGCCAACTAGGGGGCGGGGAGCTGTTTTTT; len: 12; v_gene: TRBV6-1; j_gene: TRBJ2-2; d_gene: NA; abundance: NA
CDR3aa: CASSIAHSGANVLTF; CDR3nt: TGCGCCAGCAGCATCGCCCACTCTGGGGCCAACGTCCTGACTTTC; len: 15; v_gene: TRBV5-1; j_gene: TRBJ2-6; d_gene: NA; abundance: NA
CDR3aa: CASSYWQTEAFF; CDR3nt: TGTGCCAGCAGTTACTGGCAGACCGAAGCTTTCTTT; len: 12; v_gene: TRBV6-2/TRBV6-3; j_gene: TRBJ1-1; d_gene: NA; abundance: NA
CDR3aa: CASRKKGGVGSSYNEQFF; CDR3nt: TGTGCCAGCAGGAAAAAGGGTGGAGTCGGGAGCTCCTACAATGAGCAGTTCTTC; len: 18; v_gene: TRBV7-8; j_gene: TRBJ2-1; d_gene: NA; abundance: NA
CDR3aa: CASSSEGREQYF; CDR3nt: TGTGCCAGCAGCTCCGAGGGGCGAGAGCAGTACTTC; len: 12; v_gene: TRBV3-1; j_gene: TRBJ2-7; d_gene: NA; abundance: NA
CDR3aa: CASRSTQVTEAFF; CDR3nt: TGTGCCAGCAGATCGACCCAGGTCACTGAAGCTTTCTTT; len: 13; v_gene: TRBV7-9; j_gene: TRBJ1-1; d_gene: NA; abundance: NA